Here is one TCR beta chain with its context. Some clones are missing from TCRdb's copy, which holds only in-frame ones; the method was immunoSEQ multiplex PCR. There are some 130,000 clones in the sample; around 89% occur only once, and less than 20% lies in the top ten. This sample was taken from a study of blood T cell repertoires in COVID-19. Study-wide context: COVID-19 samples collected from the United States, Italy and Spain covered acute and convalescent phases.

The CDR3 is 17 residues long. Losses at the gene ends were 7 bases for V and 1 base for J; bases not matched to a gene: 14. Germline V gives CDR1 GTSNPN, CDR2 SVGIG (reference sequence). The clonotype originates from a man aged 50 to 60 with active or convalescent COVID-19. The sample consisted of peripheral blood. This chain links TRBV30 with TRBJ2-1, with TRBD2 identical over 9 bases. CDR3: CAYRETDSGRSYNEQFF. The CDR3 DNA reads as TGTGCCTACCGAGAAACCGATAGCGGGAGATCCTACAATGAGCAGTTCTTC.